This T cell receptor beta chain was found in a study of T cell responses to AZD1222 COVID-19 vaccine. Germline V gene sequence: CDR1 LNHDA, CDR2 SQIVND (reference sequence). This CDR3 has 15 amino acids. Repertoires were generated with immunoSEQ multiplex PCR, while TCRdb's copy carries only in-frame clones and drops some. The sample has 120,000 or so clones, roughly 90% seen once; the top ten hold about 1.6%. This clone was recorded only once. What it binds is not known. A read error may account for a junction end that differs from germline. Findings and limits, study-wide: Seropositive status at baseline applied to only five or six AZD1222 recipients. Mapped onto spike, vaccine-associated CD4 TCRs spanned it and were dominant at 160-218 and 743-854.

The chain carries TRBV19 and TRBJ2-2; 9 bases are a match to TRBD2. This receptor was taken from an adult in good health. The sequencing used peripheral blood, collected on day 0 of AZD1222 vaccination. CDR3 nucleotide sequence: TGTGCCAGTAGTCCAAGACTAGCGGTGGCCGGGGAGATGTTTTTT. Amino acids: CASSPRLAVAGEMFF.